This entry lists 6 T cell receptor beta chains sequenced from one sample in a study of cytomegalovirus exposure and HLA in healthy donors. In the PCR, 60 Vbeta and 13 Jbeta primers were used. Profiled with immunoSEQ multiplex PCR; TCRdb holds only in-frame clones, not every one. This sample carries approximately 130,000 clones, under 10% of them seen once, and the ten largest clones take roughly 7%. Sequenced: PBMCs. These receptors all come from a woman aged 40-49 years in good health and CMV-seropositive.

In the case of this clone: At one end the junction does not follow the germline gene, possibly because of a read error. The V and J genes are TRBV6-6 and TRBJ1-2; D might be TRBD1 (6 bases). Germline V gives CDR1 MNHNY, CDR2 SVGAGI (reference sequence). The CDR3 consists of 13 residues. The CDR3 coding sequence is TGTGCCAGCAGGAGGACAGATGGCTATGGCTACCCCTTC. This codes for CASRRTDGYGYPF.

The rearrangement uses TRBV11-3 and TRBJ2-7; D might be TRBD2 (6 bases). There are 17 residues in the CDR3. Per the germline V gene, CDR1 is SGHNT and CDR2 is YENEEA. Deletions cut 1 base from V and 5 bases from J, with 21 bases between. CDR3 bases: TGTGCCAGCAGCTTAGGGGTCCCCAGGCACGGGAGACACGAGCAGTACTTC. This translates into CASSLGVPRHGRHEQYF.

The table lists this clone with many counts. The CDR3 DNA is TGTGCCAGCAGCCCGTCGTGGGGACTTGCCCCCGGGGCCAACGTCCTGACTTTC. The encoded protein is CASSPSWGLAPGANVLTF. This chain uses TRBV7-2 with TRBJ2-6; a possible D gene is TRBD2 (6 bases). The V and J ends lost 5 bases and 4 bases respectively, with 21 bases between them. This CDR3 is 18 amino acids long. In germline, CDR1 is SGHTA, CDR2 FQGNSA. The variable domain in full, with the rest retrieved from reference TRBV7-2 and TRBJ2-6, is GAGVSQSPSNKVTEKGKDVELRCDPISGHTALYWYRQSLGQGLEFLIYFQGNSAPDKSGLPSDRFSAERTGGSVSTLTIQRTQQEDSAVYLCASSPSWGLAPGANVLTFGAGSRLTVL.

This clone was seen a few times. The rearrangement links TRBV7-2 to TRBJ2-2; D not resolved. This CDR3 has 14 residues. The germline CDR1 and CDR2 sequences are SGHTA and FQGNSA. The V end was cut by 3 bases, the J end by 6 bases, with 11 bases between. CDR3 coding DNA: TGTGCCAGCAGCTTTCTAGGAAGAGCCGGGGAGCTGTTTTTT. Its protein product is CASSFLGRAGELFF.

With regard to this clone: The junction does not match germline at one end; this may be a read error. The sample contains more than one DNA sequence encoding this CDR3. This rearrangement joins TRBV10-3 to TRBJ1-1, with 7 bases matching TRBD1. Looked up from germline, CDR1 is ENHRY and CDR2 is SYGVKD. This CDR3 has 14 amino acids. CDR3 nucleotides: TGTGCCATCAGGCCCGACAGGGCGAACACTGAGGCTTTCTTT. Residues: CAIRPDRANTEAFF.

This clone has a handful of counts. The chain recombines TRBV4-3 with TRBJ2-7, with 7 bases matching TRBD2. In germline, CDR1 is LGHNA, CDR2 YSLEER. This CDR3 is 17 amino acids long. Losses at the gene ends were 0 bases for V and 0 bases for J; bases not matched to a gene: 8. The CDR3 here is CASSQDLTGGSSYEQYF. In nucleotides, the CDR3 is TGCGCCAGCAGCCAAGATCTTACCGGGGGGAGCTCCTACGAGCAGTACTTC.